The 10 T cell receptor beta chains below come from one sample, sequenced in a study of blood T cell repertoires in COVID-19. Libraries were prepared by immunoSEQ multiplex PCR; TCRdb keeps only in-frame clonotypes and omits some of them. The table records over 90,000 clones, over 75% of them present only once. The sample consisted of peripheral blood. The receptor source for this set is a man aged 55 to 69 with acute or convalescent COVID-19.

V and J are TRBV3-1 (or the pseudogene TRBV3-2) and TRBJ1-6; weak D call: TRBD1 (6 bases). The CDR3 runs 14 residues. V lost 3 bases to trimming and J lost 6 bases, with 9 bases between them. Germline assignment: CDR1 LGHDT and CDR2 YNNKEL (reference sequence). The chain's CDR3 is CASSHPDSNSPLHF. The CDR3 DNA follows: TGTGCCAGCAGCCATCCGGACAGTAATTCACCCCTCCACTTT.

This chain links TRBV19 with TRBJ2-1, with D possibly TRBD1 on 6 matching bases. Germline lookup yields CDR1 LNHDA and CDR2 SQIVND (reference sequence). The CDR3 spans 16 residues. Trimming cost V 4 bases and J 2 bases, with 15 bases left between them. The CDR3 protein is CASSTATGFTYNEQFF. The CDR3 DNA reads as TGTGCCAGTAGTACCGCTACAGGGTTCACCTACAATGAGCAGTTCTTC.

This clone was observed a few times. V and J are TRBV7-9 and TRBJ2-2, with 11 bases lining up with TRBD1. The germline V gene encodes CDR1 SEHNR and CDR2 FQNEAQ (reference sequence). V lost 7 bases and J lost 5; bases outside the gene matches: 9. The CDR3 is 16 residues long. The DNA for the CDR3 is TGTGCCAGCATCCTTACGGACAGGGGGCGAACCGGGGAGCTGTTTTTT. Protein: CASILTDRGRTGELFF.

The J gene is TRBJ2-2, the V gene TRBV19; 10 nucleotides match TRBD1. Germline V gene sequence: CDR1 LNHDA, CDR2 SQIVND (reference sequence). The CDR3 length is 16 residues. Trimming took 6 bases from V and 3 from J; bases not matched to a gene: 7. The CDR3 DNA reads as TGTGCCAGTAGACGACCAGGGACAGGGGACACCGGGGAGCTGTTTTTT. Its translation is CASRRPGTGDTGELFF.

The genes are TRBV25-1 and TRBJ2-5, with D perhaps matching TRBD1 (6 bases). Trimming shortened V by 3 bases and J by 5 bases, and 16 bases separated the two germline ends. Germline loops: CDR1 MGHDK, CDR2 SYGVNS. This CDR3 spans 15 amino acids. CDR3 sequence: CASSEVTGYGETQYF. The CDR3 DNA reads TGTGCCAGCAGTGAGGTTACAGGGTATGGCGAGACCCAGTACTTC.

The chain has TRBV25-1 and TRBJ2-1, with D perhaps TRBD2 (5 bases). This CDR3 comprises 12 residues. Between the trimmed V and J ends, which lost 1 base and 9 bases, there was a span of 7 bases. CDR1 is MGHDK and CDR2 is SYGVNS in the germline V gene. CDR3 amino acids: CASSESGIEQFF. Written as DNA, the CDR3 is TGTGCCAGCAGTGAATCCGGGATTGAGCAGTTCTTC.

The chain joins TRBV10-3 to TRBJ2-3; maybe TRBD2 (7 bases). With 6 bases removed from V and 3 bases from J, the gap between germline ends came to 10 bases. The CDR3 has 13 residues. CDR1 is ENHRY and CDR2 is SYGVKD in the germline V gene. The CDR3 DNA is TGTGCCATCAGGGGAGGGGGAACAGATACGCAGTATTTT. Translation gives CAIRGGGTDTQYF.

The chain couples TRBV4-1 to TRBJ2-7; maybe TRBD1 (6 bases). Looked up from germline, CDR1 is MGHRA and CDR2 is YSYEKL. Trimming stripped 4 bases from V and 2 bases from J, with 15 bases between. This CDR3 has 15 residues. CDR3 residues: CASSPQGRITYEQYF. The CDR3 DNA follows: TGCGCCAGCAGCCCACAGGGTAGGATAACCTACGAGCAGTACTTC.

The chain carries TRBV7-8 and TRBJ2-7; 13 positions agree with TRBD2. The CDR3 contains 18 residues. The V and J ends lost 5 bases and 5 bases, in that order; junction bases with no gene match: 15. Germline V gives CDR1 SGHVS, CDR2 FQNEAQ. CDR3 nucleotides: TGTGCCAGCAGCGGGACTAGCGGGGAGCCTCAAGGGATCGACGAGCAGTACTTC. Its translation: CASSGTSGEPQGIDEQYF.

The chain is built from TRBV11-3 and TRBJ2-1; TRBD2 is a possible D gene (5 bases). CDR1 and CDR2 from the germline V gene are SGHNT and YENEEA. There are 13 residues in the CDR3. Trimming removed 3 bases at V and 8 bases at J, with 11 bases between. The chain's CDR3 is CASSFDGVYEQFF. DNA for the CDR3: TGTGCCAGCAGCTTTGACGGGGTCTATGAGCAGTTCTTC.